This T cell receptor (beta chain) was recovered during a study of liver allograft versus peripheral blood T cells. Study context: T cell receptor repertoires in transplanted livers were compared with those in recipients' peripheral blood.

There are many counts of this clonotype. This CDR3 is 18 amino acids long. CDR1 LNHNV and CDR2 YYDKDF come from the germline V gene (reference sequence). Germline trimming cut 1 base from V and 11 bases from J; bases unmatched to any gene: 15. TCRdb itself ran the reads through MiXCR, one entry per CDR3 protein. The data hold 13,000 or so distinct CDR3 sequences, with over 15% observed a single time. V usage is TRBV15 and J usage is TRBJ1-6, with 9 bases identical to TRBD1. The receptor was derived from a human patient who had a liver transplant. T cells may partly derive from the graft donor. In nucleotides, the CDR3 is TGTGCCACCAGCAGAGTGGGACAGGGCTCGGGTAGATTAGCACCCCTCCACTTT. Amino acids: CATSRVGQGSGRLAPLHF.